Presented here are 18 T cell receptor beta chains from one specimen sequenced in a study of CD8+ T cells in alopecia areata. CD4+ cells from about 5 patients underwent sorting into CD25+CD127- cells. cDNA prepared by RNA extraction and subsequent reverse transcription served as the template for sequencing. Method: immunoSEQ multiplex PCR; TCRdb's copy keeps in-frame clones and lacks some. The sample carries roughly 20,000 clones, roughly two thirds recorded once. Source material: CD4+ Tregs sorted from blood. These receptors came from a human donor with alopecia areata.

About this clone itself: The DNA is left out, because the CDR3 cannot be placed on it with certainty; the CDR3 is given as TCRdb lists it. V is TRBV23-1 and J is TRBJ1-4. TRBV23-1 has ORF status, its function being uncertain. Counting both end residues, the CDR3 totals 15 amino acids. The CDR3: CASSPLYRHMKNCFF.

As DNA, the CDR3 is TGCGCCAGCGGACGACAGGGGATGTCCGATGAGCAGTTCTTC. It yields the protein CASGRQGMSDEQFF. The gene calls are TRBV5-1 and TRBJ2-1; TRBD1 matches at 8 bases. The CDR3 is 14 residues long. The germline V gene has CDR1 SGHRS and CDR2 YFSETQ. The V and J ends lost 7 bases and 8 bases, in that order; junction bases with no gene match: 11.

The gene calls are TRBV10-3 and TRBJ1-2; 7 nucleotides align to TRBD1. CDR3 length: 13 amino acids. Germline V gene data show CDR1 as ENHRY and CDR2 as SYGVKD. After removal of 6 bases from V and 6 bases from J, the junction contained 7 bases not matched to a gene. CDR3 in amino acids: CAISPDRDHGYTF. CDR3 in DNA: TGTGCCATCAGCCCTGACAGGGACCATGGCTACACCTTC.

This clone was picked up a small number of times. The V gene is TRBV6-6, the J gene TRBJ2-7; 12 bases fit TRBD1. Germline lookup yields CDR1 MNHNY and CDR2 SVGAGI (reference sequence). The CDR3 is made up of 15 amino acids. V dropped 6 bases and J dropped 4; count of bases not matched to a gene: 7. The CDR3 coding sequence is TGTGCCAGCAGAAGCGGGGGACAGGGGGCTTACGAGCAGTACTTC. This translates into CASRSGGQGAYEQYF.

The chain uses TRBV5-8 and TRBJ2-7, with a tentative D call TRBD2 (5 bases). Per the germline V gene, CDR1 is SGHTS and CDR2 is YDEGEE. Deletions cut 5 bases from V and 2 bases from J, with 11 bases between. The CDR3 sequence is 13 residues long. CDR3 in amino acids: CASSTRNTYEQYF. The CDR3 DNA is TGTGCCAGCAGTACTAGGAATACCTACGAGCAGTACTTC.

As for this clone: At one end the junction does not follow the germline gene, possibly because of a read error. This rearrangement joins TRBV6-1 to TRBJ2-7, with a possible D match to TRBD2 (5 bases). The CDR3 loop spans 9 amino acids. Germline V gene data show CDR1 as MNHNS and CDR2 as SASEGT. This CDR3 is CASGSGGHF. CDR3 DNA sequence: TGTGCCAGCGGTTCTGGAGGCCACTTC.

The CDR3 reads CASSYSRDHGVYEQYF. The CDR3 nucleotides read TGTGCCAGCAGTTACTCGCGGGACCACGGGGTTTACGAGCAGTACTTC. The chain carries TRBV6-6 and TRBJ2-7; a weak D match, TRBD2 (6 bases). Germline-derived CDR1 and CDR2 are MNHNY and SVGAGI (reference sequence). This CDR3 has 16 amino acids. V dropped 0 bases and J dropped 4 bases, with 16 bases sitting between them.

The V gene is TRBV27, the J gene TRBJ2-5; unclear D gene. The V end was cut by 5 bases, the J end by 7 bases, with 20 bases between. This CDR3 region has 15 residues. Germline V gives CDR1 MNHEY, CDR2 SMNVEV (reference sequence). This chain's CDR3 is CASSPLLGQRGTQYF. The CDR3, as DNA: TGTGCCAGCAGTCCCCTACTTGGGCAACGTGGGACCCAGTACTTC.

The chain uses TRBV5-1 and TRBJ1-2; 7 nucleotides align to TRBD1. Germline V gives CDR1 SGHRS, CDR2 YFSETQ. This CDR3 is built from 14 residues. Trimming removed 0 bases from V and 6 bases from J; junction bases left unmatched: 5. CDR3 nucleotides: TGCGCCAGCAGCTTGGGACAGGGCGTGGATGGCTACACCTTC. Its translation is CASSLGQGVDGYTF.

Only a few counts were recorded for this clone. V gene TRBV23-1 combines with J gene TRBJ1-1, with D unresolved. TRBV23-1 is an ORF for which the function is uncertain. V dropped 0 bases and J dropped 0 bases, with 8 bases sitting between them. The CDR3 is 15 residues long. CDR3: CASSQSELMNTEAFF. For the CDR3, the DNA is TGCGCCAGCAGTCAATCGGAGCTCATGAACACTGAAGCTTTCTTT.

This rearrangement joins TRBV29-1 to TRBJ1-5; weak D call: TRBD1 (6 bases). The V and J ends lost 7 bases and 5 bases respectively, with 12 bases between them. The CDR3 is made up of 12 amino acids. CDR1 SQVTM and CDR2 ANQGSEA come from the germline V gene. CDR3 nucleotides: TGCAGCGCCAACAGGGATGATCAGCCCCAGCATTTT. Protein sequence: CSANRDDQPQHF.

V and J are TRBV20-1 and TRBJ2-5; D may be TRBD2 (5 bases). Germline V CDR1 and CDR2: DFQATT, SNEGSKA (reference sequence). V gave up 5 bases and J gave up 5 bases, with 9 bases separating them. CDR3 length equals 11 residues. The CDR3 is CSAALEETQYF. CDR3 coding DNA: TGCAGTGCTGCACTAGAGGAGACCCAGTACTTC.

This rearrangement joins TRBV7-2 to TRBJ1-2; D remains unclear. The V end lost 1 base, the J end lost 3 bases, and 15 bases lay between the germline ends. From germline, CDR1 is SGHTA and CDR2 FQGNSA. This CDR3 is built from 16 residues. The CDR3 bases are TGTGCCAGCAGCTTAGTCCCACAACGGGGATACTATGGCTACACCTTC. It encodes CASSLVPQRGYYGYTF.

J is TRBJ2-4 and V is TRBV2; 16 bases are a match to TRBD2. CDR1 is SNHLY, CDR2 FYNNEI, per germline. There are 19 residues in the CDR3. Trimming took 7 bases from V and 2 from J; bases not matched to a gene: 11. DNA of the CDR3: TGTGCCAGCAAGCCTCCGGGACTAGCGGGAGGGATGACCAAAAACATTCAGTACTTC. Translating it yields CASKPPGLAGGMTKNIQYF.

The chain couples TRBV28 to TRBJ2-1; 10 bases are shared with TRBD1. This CDR3 region has 13 residues. Germline trimming cut 5 bases from V and 13 bases from J; bases unmatched to any gene: 8. Germline V CDR1 and CDR2: MDHEN, SYDVKM. The chain's CDR3 is CASSVTDRGFQFF. The CDR3 DNA follows: TGTGCCAGCAGTGTCACGGACAGGGGGTTTCAGTTCTTC.

V and J are TRBV7-6 and TRBJ1-1; D remains ambiguous. V was pared by 3 bases and J by 1 base, with 15 bases between. CDR3 length equals 16 residues. CDR1 SGHVS and CDR2 FNYEAQ come from the germline V gene. The CDR3 is CASSFINPTTNTEAFF. Written as DNA, the CDR3 is TGTGCCAGCAGCTTTATCAACCCCACGACGAACACTGAAGCTTTCTTT.

This clone was counted a single time. The genes are TRBV6-5 and TRBJ2-7; a possible D gene is TRBD1 (8 bases). The CDR3 covers 15 residues. Trimming pared 3 bases from V and 6 bases from J, leaving 18 bases between. Germline V gives CDR1 MNHEY, CDR2 SVGAGI. DNA of the CDR3: TGTGCCAGCAGTTATCTCCCAACAGGGGGGGGCGAGCAGTACTTC. This translates into CASSYLPTGGGEQYF.

V gene TRBV25-1 combines with J gene TRBJ1-2, with D possibly TRBD1 on 5 matching bases. The CDR3 extends over 15 amino acids. In germline, CDR1 is MGHDK, CDR2 SYGVNS. The germline V and J ends were trimmed by 5 bases and 8 bases, with 21 bases remaining between them. The CDR3 region is CASSRTDSGTWGYTF. CDR3 nucleotides: TGTGCCAGCAGTCGAACGGACTCCGGGACTTGGGGCTACACCTTC.